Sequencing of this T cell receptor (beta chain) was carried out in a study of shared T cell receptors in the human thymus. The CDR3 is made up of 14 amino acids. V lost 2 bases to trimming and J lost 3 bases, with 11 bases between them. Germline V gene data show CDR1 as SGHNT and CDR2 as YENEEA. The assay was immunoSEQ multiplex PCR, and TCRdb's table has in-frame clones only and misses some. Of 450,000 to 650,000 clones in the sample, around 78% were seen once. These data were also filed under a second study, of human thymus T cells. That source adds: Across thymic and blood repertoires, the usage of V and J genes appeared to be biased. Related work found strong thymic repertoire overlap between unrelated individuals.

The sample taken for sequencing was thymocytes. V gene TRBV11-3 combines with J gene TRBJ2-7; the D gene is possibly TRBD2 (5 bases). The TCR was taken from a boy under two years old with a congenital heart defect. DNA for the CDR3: TGTGCCAGCAGCTTAAGGCCTAGCCACTACGAGCAGTACTTC. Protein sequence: CASSLRPSHYEQYF.